This T cell receptor (beta chain) was profiled in a study of cytomegalovirus exposure and HLA in healthy donors. About this clone itself: Its antigen is undetermined.

Amplification used 60 Vbeta primers and 13 Jbeta primers. Some clones are missing from TCRdb's copy, which holds only in-frame ones; the method was immunoSEQ multiplex PCR. The data hold over 130,000 clones, with 66% observed a single time. Study-wide findings and caveats: Most of the TCR beta V segments (in an earlier analysis) were productive either about 90% or about 30% of the time. In vitro, three CMV-associated chains proved specific for CMV antigens.

The CDR3 runs 21 residues. V is TRBV12-2 and J is TRBJ1-5; the table assigns TRBD1, which was not confirmed against the DNA. TRBV12-2 is an annotated pseudogene. Input material: PBMCs. This clonotype was obtained from a woman aged 60 to 75 in good health and CMV-seronegative. The CDR3, as DNA: TGTGCAAGTCGCTTAGCAGTTCTTTCGGGACAGGGGGCGTTGAGCAATCAGCCCCAGCATTTT. As protein: CASRLAVLSGQGALSNQPQHF.